This TCR beta chain was sequenced for a study of blood T cell repertoires in COVID-19. The study recruited people aged about 18 to 89 years across around 24 US areas. Trimming pared 7 bases from V and 5 bases from J, leaving 11 bases between. There are 12 residues in the CDR3. Germline V lookup: CDR1 SNHLY, CDR2 FYNNEI. Original handling: Cell counts per sample came from amplifying reference gene primers. TCRdb keeps only in-frame clones here, not all; method: immunoSEQ multiplex PCR. The DNA gave D and trimming, while V, J and clone size come from that table. The sample holds some 370,000 clones; less than 90% are singletons and the top ten take over 4.5%.

This chain uses TRBV2 with TRBJ1-2; D is unclear. The TCR sequence derives from a woman in her fifties or sixties who had recovered from COVID-19. Sequencing was performed on PBMCs or T cells enriched from blood (not recorded which). In DNA, the CDR3 is TGTGCCAGCACCCGAGAAGAGTATGGCTACACCTTC. Protein sequence: CASTREEYGYTF.